The 21 T cell receptor beta chains reported below all come from one sample, sequenced in a study of post-analysis software for immune sequencing data. Whole-study results and caveats: In patients, five or six TRBV segments were more frequent than in controls, with TRBV5-6, TRBV5-1 and TRBV20-1 among them.

These receptors' antigens are unknown. Prepared TCR beta cDNA libraries contained unique molecular identifiers. TCRdb fed the PCR reads into MiXCR, producing one record per CDR3 protein. Seen here are about 500,000 distinct CDR3 sequences, roughly 45% observed once, and the top ten hold about 12%. Input material: blood. The receptors were gathered from a girl between 10 and 17 years old with multiple sclerosis.

This clonotype was seen just once. This chain uses TRBV3-1 with TRBJ2-1; 8 bases map to TRBD2. The CDR3 runs 16 residues. J gave up 8 bases and V 0 bases, and 9 bases lay outside the gene matches. CDR1 and CDR2 (germline): LGHDT, YNNKEL (reference sequence). CDR3 sequence (DNA): TGTGCCAGCAGCCAAGATCTGTCTAGCGGGCGGTATGAGCAGTTCTTC. Residues: CASSQDLSSGRYEQFF.

Worth noting for this clonotype: This may stem from a read error, because a much larger clone lies one nucleotide away. The V gene is TRBV9, the J gene TRBJ2-5; 10 nucleotides line up with TRBD2. This CDR3 spans 15 amino acids. Germline V CDR1 and CDR2: SGDLS, YYNGEE. The junction had 12 bases not matched to a gene; V was cut back by 2 bases and J by 11 bases. The CDR3 nucleotides are TGTGCCAGCAGCGTTTTAGCGGGAGGTAACAATGAGCAGTACTTC. Translated, it gives CASSVLAGGNNEQYF.

This clonotype was observed a few times. The genes are TRBV11-2 and TRBJ1-1; 11 bases agree with TRBD1. V lost 6 bases to trimming and J lost 7 bases; unmatched junction nucleotides: 10. CDR1 and CDR2 (germline): SGHAT, FQNNGV. This CDR3 comprises 15 residues. CDR3 in DNA: TGTGCCAGCAGAGCTGGGGACAGGGGGGGGATTGAAGCTTTCTTT. Its translation: CASRAGDRGGIEAFF.

V is TRBV3-1 and J is TRBJ2-1, with D uncertain. The CDR3 consists of 17 residues. Looked up from germline, CDR1 is LGHDT and CDR2 is YNNKEL (reference sequence). The ends were cut back, 6 bases at V and 9 bases at J, with 27 bases in the middle. The CDR3 loop reads CASSTEVVLAARTEQFF. The CDR3 DNA is TGTGCCAGCAGTACTGAGGTAGTGCTCGCGGCCCGTACTGAGCAGTTCTTC.

The rearrangement uses TRBV7-2 and TRBJ1-5; tentatively, D is TRBD1 (5 bases). The ends were cut back, 1 base at V and 0 bases at J, with 7 bases in the middle. CDR3 length: 15 residues. CDR1 is SGHTA and CDR2 is FQGNSA in the germline V gene. CDR3 sequence (DNA): TGTGCCAGCAGCTTAGAGGGGTATAGCAATCAGCCCCAGCATTTT. Translation gives CASSLEGYSNQPQHF.

This clonotype was counted only a few times. The rearrangement links TRBV7-9 to TRBJ1-1, with 8 bases aligning to TRBD1. CDR3 length: 14 residues. In germline, CDR1 is SEHNR, CDR2 FQNEAQ (reference sequence). After removal of 5 bases from V and 6 bases from J, the junction contained 8 bases not matched to a gene. The CDR3, as DNA: TGTGCCAGCAGCCTGGGAGGACAGGGATCTGAAGCTTTCTTT. Amino acids: CASSLGGQGSEAFF.

This clonotype showed up just a few times. This chain links TRBV7-2 with TRBJ2-7, with 10 bases identical to TRBD2. V shed 5 bases, J shed 4 bases, and the junction held 5 bases outside the gene matches. Germline-derived CDR1 and CDR2 are SGHTA and FQGNSA. This CDR3 has 14 residues. DNA for the CDR3: TGTGCCAGCAGCGCAGCGGGGGGGACTTACGAGCAGTACTTC. Its translation: CASSAAGGTYEQYF.

About this clonotype: The junction differs from germline at one of its ends, possibly a read error. The chain couples TRBV5-1 to TRBJ2-7; tentatively, D is TRBD2 (6 bases). TRBJ2-5 explains the end of the DNA better; the J call may be wrong. Per the germline V gene, CDR1 is SGHRS and CDR2 is YFSETQ. This CDR3 has 14 residues. CDR3 amino acids: CAGSLEGMYETQYF. CDR3 sequence (DNA): TGCGCCGGCAGCTTGGAGGGGATGTACGAGACCCAGTACTTC.

V usage is TRBV7-3 and J usage is TRBJ1-2; D might be TRBD1 (5 bases). Germline loops: CDR1 SGHTA, CDR2 FQGTGA. Trimming took 5 bases from V and 6 from J, leaving 16 bases between them. CDR3 length: 14 residues. CDR3 bases: TGTGCCAGCAGCGAAACTGGGGGAAGAGATGGCTACACCTTC. It specifies CASSETGGRDGYTF.

A remark on this clonotype: At one of its ends the junction is not consistent with the germline gene, which may arise from a read error. The CDR3 nucleotides are TGTGCTAGCAGCCGGGGGATAGGAGACGGGGTCGCGTCCTACGAGCAGTACTTC. Protein sequence: CASSRGIGDGVASYEQYF. This chain uses TRBV7-7 with TRBJ2-7; weak D call: TRBD2 (6 bases). Germline V CDR1 and CDR2: SSHAT, FNYEAQ (reference sequence). This CDR3 has 18 residues.

The chain couples TRBV18 to TRBJ1-1; tentatively, D is TRBD1 (6 bases). In germline, CDR1 is KGHSH, CDR2 LQKENI. CDR3 length: 16 residues. V lost 3 bases, J lost 0 bases, and 14 bases lay in between. The CDR3 here is CASSPGPDRLNTEAFF. The CDR3 bases are TGTGCCAGCTCACCGGGACCGGACAGATTGAACACTGAAGCTTTCTTT.

V is TRBV4-1 and J is TRBJ2-3; 11 bases map to TRBD2. The trim removed 4 bases at V and 2 bases at J, leaving 8 bases unmatched. CDR1 is MGHRA, CDR2 YSYEKL, per germline. This CDR3 contains 17 residues. CDR3 DNA sequence: TGCGCCAGCAGCCCCCGGGTACTAGCGGGAGACACAGATACGCAGTATTTT. Protein product: CASSPRVLAGDTDTQYF.

The J gene is TRBJ2-1, the V gene TRBV7-2; 8 nucleotides line up with TRBD2. After removal of 5 bases from V and 9 bases from J, the junction contained 15 bases not matched to a gene. Germline CDR1 SGHTA, CDR2 FQGNSA. This CDR3 spans 16 amino acids. In DNA form, the CDR3 reads TGTGCCAGCAGCCAGCTAGCGGGTACAGGGTACGTTGAGCAGTTCTTC. As protein: CASSQLAGTGYVEQFF.

On this clonotype: One junction end disagrees with the germline gene, perhaps due to a read error. The chain combines TRBV7-3 with TRBJ2-6, with D tentatively TRBD1 or TRBD2 (6 bases each). The CDR3 runs to 16 residues. CDR1 and CDR2 from the germline V gene are SGHTA and FQGTGA. The CDR3 region is CANSLRGGGGANVLTF. The CDR3 DNA follows: TGTGCCAACAGCTTAAGAGGGGGAGGTGGGGCCAACGTCCTGACTTTC. The full variable domain, rest sourced from reference TRBV7-3 and TRBJ2-6, is GAGVSQTPSNKVTEKGKYVELRCDPISGHTALYWYRQSLGQGPEFLIYFQGTGAADDSGLPNDRFFAVRPEGSVSTLKIQRTERGDSAVYLCANSLRGGGGANVLTFGAGSRLTVL.

The J gene is TRBJ2-7, the V gene TRBV15; 9 nucleotides match TRBD1. The ends lost 1 base at V and 2 bases at J; junction bases unmatched: 6. CDR3 length: 16 residues. Germline lookup yields CDR1 LNHNV and CDR2 YYDKDF (reference sequence). The CDR3 DNA follows: TGTGCCACCAGCAGAGCTTCGACAGGGGGGACCTACGAGCAGTACTTC. Residues: CATSRASTGGTYEQYF.

V and J are TRBV19 and TRBJ2-7, with D possibly TRBD1 on 6 matching bases. The CDR3 runs 14 residues. Germline-derived CDR1 and CDR2 are LNHDA and SQIVND (reference sequence). Trimming cost V 7 bases and J 7 bases, with 20 bases left between them. CDR3 sequence reads: CASTLVLQGHEQYF. The CDR3 region has the DNA TGTGCCAGTACCCTCGTCCTACAGGGTCATGAGCAGTACTTC. The complete variable domain, with remaining parts taken from reference TRBV19 and TRBJ2-7, reads DGGITQSPKYLFRKEGQNVTLSCEQNLNHDAMYWYRQDPGQGLRLIYYSQIVNDFQKGDIAEGYSVSREKKESFPLTVTSAQKNPTAFYLCASTLVLQGHEQYFGPGTRLTVT.

This chain links TRBV7-9 with TRBJ1-5; D not resolved. CDR3 length equals 18 residues. From germline, CDR1 is SEHNR and CDR2 FQNEAQ (reference sequence). With 1 base removed from V and 5 bases from J, the gap between germline ends came to 21 bases. For the CDR3, the DNA is TGTGCCAGCAGCTTAGGGTTGGGAAACGGAGGTCAAGATCAGCCCCAGCATTTT. Protein: CASSLGLGNGGQDQPQHF.

V and J are TRBV18 and TRBJ2-1, with 9 bases aligning to TRBD1. The CDR3 totals 16 residues. With V trimmed by 3 bases and J by 4 bases, 7 bases remained unmatched. In germline, CDR1 is KGHSH, CDR2 LQKENI. CDR3 amino acids: CASSPSGTGTYNEQFF. Written as DNA, the CDR3 is TGTGCCAGCTCACCTTCCGGGACAGGGACTTACAATGAGCAGTTCTTC.

The rearrangement uses TRBV20-1 and TRBJ1-1, with D possibly TRBD1 on 6 matching bases. Germline V lookup: CDR1 DFQATT, CDR2 SNEGSKA (reference sequence). The V end lost 3 bases, the J end lost 3 bases, and 26 bases lay between the germline ends. This CDR3 spans 18 amino acids. Here the CDR3 DNA reads TGCAGTGCTAGTGGGGTGGTGGGGGTTGGGACAAAAGACACTGAAGCTTTCTTT. Protein product: CSASGVVGVGTKDTEAFF.

This clonotype occurred once. The chain employs TRBV6-5 and TRBJ2-4; D gene ambiguous. The J call could be wrong; TRBJ2-7 is a better fit for the DNA end. The CDR3 length is 15 residues. Per the germline V gene, CDR1 is MNHEY and CDR2 is SVGAGI. This chain's CDR3 is CASSFLVGGSYEQYF. The CDR3 DNA sequence: TGTGCCAGCAGTTTCCTAGTCGGTGGATCCTACGAGCAGTACTTC.

The CDR3 sequence: CASSMTGRDGYTF. The CDR3 bases are TGTGCCAGCAGCATGACAGGGCGGGATGGCTACACCTTC. This rearrangement joins TRBV7-8 to TRBJ1-2; 7 bases fit TRBD1. V gave up 5 bases and J gave up 6 bases; unmatched junction bases: 6. This CDR3 region has 13 residues. CDR1 and CDR2 (germline): SGHVS, FQNEAQ.